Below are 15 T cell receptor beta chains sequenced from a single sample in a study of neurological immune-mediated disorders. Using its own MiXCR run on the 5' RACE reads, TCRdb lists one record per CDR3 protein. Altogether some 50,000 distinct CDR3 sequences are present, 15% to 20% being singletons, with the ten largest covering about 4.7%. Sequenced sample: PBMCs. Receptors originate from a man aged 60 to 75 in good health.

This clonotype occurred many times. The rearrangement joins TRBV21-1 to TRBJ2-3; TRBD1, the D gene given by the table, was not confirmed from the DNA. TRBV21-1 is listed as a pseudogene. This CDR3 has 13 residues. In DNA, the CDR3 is TGTGCCAGCAGCTTCCAGGGAACAGATACGCAGTATTTT. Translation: CASSFQGTDTQYF.

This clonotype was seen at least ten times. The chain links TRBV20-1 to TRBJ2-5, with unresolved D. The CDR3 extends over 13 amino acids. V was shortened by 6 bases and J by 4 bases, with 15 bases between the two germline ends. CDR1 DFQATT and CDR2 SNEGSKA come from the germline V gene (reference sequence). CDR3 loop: CSACPSGTETQYF. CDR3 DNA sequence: TGCAGTGCGTGCCCTTCAGGAACAGAGACCCAGTACTTC.

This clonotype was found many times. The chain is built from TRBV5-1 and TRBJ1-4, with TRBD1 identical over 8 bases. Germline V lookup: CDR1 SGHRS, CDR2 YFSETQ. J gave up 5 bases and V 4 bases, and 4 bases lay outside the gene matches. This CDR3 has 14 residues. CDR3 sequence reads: CASSGTGGNEKLFF. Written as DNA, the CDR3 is TGCGCCAGCAGCGGAACAGGGGGGAATGAAAAACTGTTTTTT.

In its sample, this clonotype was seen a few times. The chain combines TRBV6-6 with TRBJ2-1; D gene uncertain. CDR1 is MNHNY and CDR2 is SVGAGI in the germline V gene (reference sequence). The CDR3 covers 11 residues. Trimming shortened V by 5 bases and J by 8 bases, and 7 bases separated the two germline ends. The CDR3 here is CASSPLDEQFF. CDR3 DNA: TGTGCCAGCAGTCCCTTGGATGAGCAGTTCTTC.

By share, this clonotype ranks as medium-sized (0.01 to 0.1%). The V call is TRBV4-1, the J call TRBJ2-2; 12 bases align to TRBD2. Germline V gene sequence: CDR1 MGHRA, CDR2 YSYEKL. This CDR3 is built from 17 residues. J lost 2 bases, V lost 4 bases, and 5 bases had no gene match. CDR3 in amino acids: CASSLMTSGRNTGELFF. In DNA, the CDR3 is TGCGCCAGCAGCCTCATGACTAGCGGGAGAAACACCGGGGAGCTGTTTTTT.

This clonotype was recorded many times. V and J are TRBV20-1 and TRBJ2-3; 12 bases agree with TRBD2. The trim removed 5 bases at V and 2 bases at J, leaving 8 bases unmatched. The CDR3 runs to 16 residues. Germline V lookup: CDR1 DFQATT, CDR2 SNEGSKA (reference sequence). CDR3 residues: CSARPPSGRATDTQYF. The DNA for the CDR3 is TGCAGTGCTCGTCCTCCTAGCGGGAGGGCCACAGATACGCAGTATTTT.

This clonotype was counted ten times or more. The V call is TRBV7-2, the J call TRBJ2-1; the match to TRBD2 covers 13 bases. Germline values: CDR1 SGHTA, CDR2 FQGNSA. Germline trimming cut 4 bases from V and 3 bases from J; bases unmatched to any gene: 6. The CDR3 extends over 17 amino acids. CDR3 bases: TGTGCCAGCAGCTCCACGAGGACTAGCGGGGGCTACAATGAGCAGTTCTTC. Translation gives CASSSTRTSGGYNEQFF.

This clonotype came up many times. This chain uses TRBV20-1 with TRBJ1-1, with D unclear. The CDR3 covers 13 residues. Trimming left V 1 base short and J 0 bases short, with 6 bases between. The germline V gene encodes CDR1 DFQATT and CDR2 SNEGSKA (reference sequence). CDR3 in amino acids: CSARGAVNTEAFF. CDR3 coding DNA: TGCAGTGCTAGAGGGGCGGTGAACACTGAAGCTTTCTTT.

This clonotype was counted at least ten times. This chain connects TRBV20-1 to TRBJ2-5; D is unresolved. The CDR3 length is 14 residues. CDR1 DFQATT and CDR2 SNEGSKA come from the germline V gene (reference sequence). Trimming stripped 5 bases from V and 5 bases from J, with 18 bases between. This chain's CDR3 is CSAPQTTGSETQYF. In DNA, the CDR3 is TGCAGTGCTCCACAGACGACGGGTTCGGAGACCCAGTACTTC.

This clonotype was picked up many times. CDR3 in amino acids: CASSLGLAGVGQYF. The CDR3 nucleotides are TGTGCCAGCAGTTTAGGTCTAGCGGGAGTAGGGCAGTACTTC. The J gene is TRBJ2-7, the V gene TRBV12-3 or TRBV12-4; TRBD2 agrees at 10 bases. V was pared by 1 base and J by 9 bases, with 6 bases of the junction left unmatched. The length of the CDR3 is 14 residues.

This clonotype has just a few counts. The CDR3 DNA follows: TGTGCCAGCACTCGCGGGACTAGACCCTACGAGCAGTACTTC. This translates into CASTRGTRPYEQYF. This rearrangement joins TRBV28 to TRBJ2-7; the match to TRBD2 covers 8 bases. V lost 7 bases and J lost 2; bases outside the gene matches: 7. Per the germline V gene, CDR1 is MDHEN and CDR2 is SYDVKM. This CDR3 is 14 amino acids long.

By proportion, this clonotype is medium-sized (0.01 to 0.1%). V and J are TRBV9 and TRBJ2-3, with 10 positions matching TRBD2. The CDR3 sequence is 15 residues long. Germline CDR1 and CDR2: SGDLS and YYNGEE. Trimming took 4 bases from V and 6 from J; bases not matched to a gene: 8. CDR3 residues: CASSSPPAGGDTQYF. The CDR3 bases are TGTGCCAGCAGCTCCCCACCAGCGGGAGGGGATACGCAGTATTTT.

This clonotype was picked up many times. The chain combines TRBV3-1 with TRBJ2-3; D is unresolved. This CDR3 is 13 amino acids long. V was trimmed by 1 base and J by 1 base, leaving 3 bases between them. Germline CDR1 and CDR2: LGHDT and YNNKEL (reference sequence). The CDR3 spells CASSQAGTDTQYF. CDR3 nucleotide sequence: TGTGCCAGCAGCCAAGCGGGCACAGATACGCAGTATTTT.

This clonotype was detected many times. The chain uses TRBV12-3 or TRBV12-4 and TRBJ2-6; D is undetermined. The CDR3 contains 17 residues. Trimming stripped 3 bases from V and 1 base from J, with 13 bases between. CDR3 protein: CASSLALETSGANVLTF. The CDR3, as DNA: TGTGCCAGCAGTTTGGCTTTGGAGACGTCTGGGGCCAACGTCCTGACTTTC.

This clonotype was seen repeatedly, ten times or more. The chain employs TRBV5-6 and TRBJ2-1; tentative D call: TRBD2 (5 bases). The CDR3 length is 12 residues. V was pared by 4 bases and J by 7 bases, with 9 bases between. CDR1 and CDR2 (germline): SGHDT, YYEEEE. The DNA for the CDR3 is TGTGCCAGCAGCAGGACTGAAAATGAGCAGTTCTTC. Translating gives CASSRTENEQFF.